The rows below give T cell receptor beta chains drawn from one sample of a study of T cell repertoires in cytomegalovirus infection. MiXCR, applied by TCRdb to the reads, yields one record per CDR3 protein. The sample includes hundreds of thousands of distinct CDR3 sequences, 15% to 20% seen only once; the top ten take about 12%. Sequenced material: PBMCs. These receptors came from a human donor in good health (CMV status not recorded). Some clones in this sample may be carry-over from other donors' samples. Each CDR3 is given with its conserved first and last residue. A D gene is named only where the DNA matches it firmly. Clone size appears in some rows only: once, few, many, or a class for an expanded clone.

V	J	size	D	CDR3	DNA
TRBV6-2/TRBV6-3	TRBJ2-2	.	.	CASSYGGLPTGELFF	TGTGCCAGCAGTTACGGGGGCTTACCCACCGGGGAGCTGTTTTTT
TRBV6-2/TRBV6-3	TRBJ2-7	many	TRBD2	CASSPAAVSGGAGSYEQYF	TGTGCCAGCAGCCCCGCCGCGGTTAGCGGGGGCGCAGGCTCCTACGAGCAGTACTTC
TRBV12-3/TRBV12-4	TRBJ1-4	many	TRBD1	CASSKGQGVKEEKLFF	TGTGCCAGCAGTAAGGGACAGGGAGTGAAGGAGGAAAAACTGTTTTTT
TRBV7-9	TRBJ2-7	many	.	CASSIQRDNYEQYF	TGTGCCAGCAGTATTCAACGGGACAACTACGAGCAGTACTTC
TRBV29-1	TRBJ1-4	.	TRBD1	CSGLGQAGEKLFF	TGCAGCGGCCTGGGACAGGCGGGGGAAAAACTGTTTTTT
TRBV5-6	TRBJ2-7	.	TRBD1	CASGYDRGAYEQYF	TGTGCCAGCGGCTACGACAGGGGGGCCTACGAGCAGTACTTC
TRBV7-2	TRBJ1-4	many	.	CASSLFYGELFF	TGTGCCAGCAGCTTGTTCTACGGGGAACTGTTTTTT
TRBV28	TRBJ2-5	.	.	CASSLGSRGGASFF	TGTGCCAGCAGTTTAGGATCCCGCGGGGGCGCTAGTTTCTTC
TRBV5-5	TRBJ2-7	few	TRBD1	CASTRDRESHEQYF	TGTGCCAGCACCCGGGACAGGGAAAGTCACGAGCAGTACTTC
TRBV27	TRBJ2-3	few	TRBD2	CASTGLAGGPGTDTQYF	TGTGCCAGCACCGGACTAGCGGGGGGGCCAGGGACAGATACGCAGTATTTT
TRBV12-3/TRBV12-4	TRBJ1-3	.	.	CASIKGGSGNTIYF	TGTGCCAGCATCAAGGGAGGTTCTGGAAACACCATATATTTT
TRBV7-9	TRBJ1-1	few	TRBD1	CASSPRDSPNTEAFF	TGTGCCAGCAGCCCACGGGACAGTCCGAACACTGAAGCTTTCTTT
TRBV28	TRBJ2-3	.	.	CASSPSHGTRADTQYF	TGTGCCAGCAGCCCAAGTCACGGGACACGGGCAGATACGCAGTATTTT
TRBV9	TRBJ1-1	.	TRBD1	CASSARTGSSTEAFF	TGTGCCAGCAGCGCCAGGACAGGGTCAAGTACTGAAGCTTTCTTT
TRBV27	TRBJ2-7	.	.	CASSTVYNSYEQYF	TGTGCCAGCAGCACAGTCTATAACTCCTACGAGCAGTACTTC
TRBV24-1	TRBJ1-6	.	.	CATEVRSPLHF	TGTGCCACAGAAGTGAGATCACCCCTCCACTTT
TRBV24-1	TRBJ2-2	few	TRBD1	CATSDGTGIDTGELFF	TGTGCCACCAGTGATGGGACAGGGATAGACACCGGGGAGCTGTTTTTT
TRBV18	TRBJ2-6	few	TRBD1	CASSPPNRDRGVFTSGANVLTF	TGTGCCAGCTCACCACCTAACCGGGACAGGGGGGTTTTTACCTCTGGGGCCAACGTCCTGACTTTC
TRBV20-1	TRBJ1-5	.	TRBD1	CSARRTQGAGNQPQHF	TGCAGTGCTAGGCGCACACAGGGGGCTGGGAATCAGCCCCAGCATTTT
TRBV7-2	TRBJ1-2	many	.	CAEAVGPDPANYGYTF	TGTGCCGAAGCAGTGGGACCCGACCCGGCTAACTATGGCTACACCTTC
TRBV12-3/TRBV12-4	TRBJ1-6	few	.	CASSPQGVDSPLHF	TGTGCCAGCAGTCCCCAGGGCGTTGATTCACCCCTCCACTTT
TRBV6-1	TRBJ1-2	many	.	CASSEAGRDGYTF	TGTGCCAGCAGTGAAGCCGGAAGGGATGGCTACACCTTC
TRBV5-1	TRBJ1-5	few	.	CASSFRQEESLGNQPQHF	TGCGCCAGCAGCTTCCGACAGGAGGAATCGTTAGGCAATCAGCCCCAGCATTTT
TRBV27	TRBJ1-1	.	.	CASSQPTVNTEAFF	TGTGCCAGCAGTCAACCGACGGTGAACACTGAAGCTTTCTTT
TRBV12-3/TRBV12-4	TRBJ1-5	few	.	CASSPSYQPQHF	TGTGCCAGCAGTCCCTCTTATCAGCCCCAGCATTTT
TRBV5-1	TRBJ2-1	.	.	CASSLAEAYLEQFF	TGCGCCAGCAGCTTGGCCGAGGCTTACCTTGAGCAGTTCTTC